This TCR beta chain appears in the sequencing data of a study of blood T cell repertoires in COVID-19. About the study: Samples of COVID-19 (acute and convalescent) were obtained from the United States, Italy and Spain. PBMCs, B-cell-depleted T cells, or T cells provided the cDNA or gDNA that made up the material.

This CDR3 is 12 amino acids long. The V and J ends lost 8 bases and 4 bases, in that order; junction bases with no gene match: 3. The germline V gene encodes CDR1 SGHTA and CDR2 FQGNSA. Generated by immunoSEQ multiplex PCR, the TCRdb table keeps only in-frame clones and is missing some. The data contain 150,000 or so clones, 80% to 90% of them singletons. Sequencing was performed on peripheral blood. The receptor was derived from a woman aged 50 to 65 with acute or convalescent COVID-19. The chain recombines TRBV7-2 with TRBJ2-7; 9 nucleotides line up with TRBD2. The CDR3 sequence is CASSRGGYEQYF. The CDR3, as DNA: TGTGCCAGCTCGCGGGGGGGGTACGAGCAGTACTTC. Full variable domain (rest looked up from reference TRBV7-2 and TRBJ2-7): GAGVSQSPSNKVTEKGKDVELRCDPISGHTALYWYRQSLGQGLEFLIYFQGNSAPDKSGLPSDRFSAERTGGSVSTLTIQRTQQEDSAVYLCASSRGGYEQYFGPGTRLTVT.